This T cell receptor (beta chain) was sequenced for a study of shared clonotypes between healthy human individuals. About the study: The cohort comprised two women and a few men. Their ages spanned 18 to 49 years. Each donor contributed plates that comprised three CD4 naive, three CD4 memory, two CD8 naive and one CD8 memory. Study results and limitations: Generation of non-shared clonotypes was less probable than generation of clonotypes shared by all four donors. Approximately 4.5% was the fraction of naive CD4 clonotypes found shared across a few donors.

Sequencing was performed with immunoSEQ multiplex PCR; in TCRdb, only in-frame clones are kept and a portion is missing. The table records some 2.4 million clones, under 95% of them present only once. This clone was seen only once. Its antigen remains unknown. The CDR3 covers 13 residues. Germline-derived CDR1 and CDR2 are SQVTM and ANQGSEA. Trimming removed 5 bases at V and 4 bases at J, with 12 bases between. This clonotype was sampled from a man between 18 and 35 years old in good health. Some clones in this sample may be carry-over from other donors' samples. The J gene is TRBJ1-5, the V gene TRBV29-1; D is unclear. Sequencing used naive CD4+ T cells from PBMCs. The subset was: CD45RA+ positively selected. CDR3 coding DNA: TGCAGCGTTTTAACAGAGGGTAATCAGCCCCAGCATTTT. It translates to CSVLTEGNQPQHF.